One and the same sample provided the 4 T cell receptor beta chains below, sequenced in a study of blood T cell repertoires in COVID-19. Measured with immunoSEQ multiplex PCR; TCRdb has only the in-frame clones, and not every one. The profile shows 110,000 or so clones, approximately 87% of them singletons. Sequencing was performed on peripheral blood. Receptors were obtained from a man between 65 and 79 years old who had recovered from COVID-19.

This clone was picked up many times. CDR3 sequence reads: CASSLAGLAGNTIYF. The CDR3 region has the DNA TGTGCCAGCAGCTTGGCCGGACTGGCGGGAAACACCATATATTTT. The chain joins TRBV5-6 to TRBJ1-3; D not certain. The CDR3 length is 15 residues. Germline CDR1 is SGHDT and CDR2 is YYEEEE. V lost 0 bases, J lost 4 bases, and 11 bases lay in between.

The CDR3 region has the DNA TGTGCCAGCAGCCCCAGGGGGTCAACTAATGAAAAACTGTTTTTT. Encoded protein: CASSPRGSTNEKLFF. The V gene is TRBV3-1 (or the pseudogene TRBV3-2), the J gene TRBJ1-4; TRBD1 matches at 7 bases. V shed 4 bases and J 0 bases; nucleotides not matched to a gene: 2. CDR3 length equals 15 residues. CDR1 LGHDT and CDR2 YNNKEL come from the germline V gene (reference sequence).

The V gene is TRBV10-3, the J gene TRBJ1-5; TRBD1 matches at 9 bases. V lost 6 bases and J lost 2; bases outside the gene matches: 5. Germline assignment: CDR1 ENHRY and CDR2 SYGVKD. The CDR3 loop spans 15 amino acids. The CDR3 region is CAIREGQGGNQPQHF. For the CDR3, the DNA is TGTGCCATCAGGGAGGGACAGGGTGGCAATCAGCCCCAGCATTTT.

V gene TRBV19 combines with J gene TRBJ2-2, with 12 bases identical to TRBD2. This CDR3 has 18 amino acids. CDR1 is LNHDA and CDR2 is SQIVND in the germline V gene (reference sequence). V was clipped by 7 bases and J by 5 bases; unmatched bases: 14. In nucleotides, the CDR3 is TGTGCCAGTACCCTTTCGGCTAGCGGGAGGGCCTATACCGGGGAGCTGTTTTTT. Amino acids: CASTLSASGRAYTGELFF. The full variable domain, rest sourced from reference TRBV19 and TRBJ2-2, is DGGITQSPKYLFRKEGQNVTLSCEQNLNHDAMYWYRQDPGQGLRLIYYSQIVNDFQKGDIAEGYSVSREKKESFPLTVTSAQKNPTAFYLCASTLSASGRAYTGELFFGEGSRLTVL.